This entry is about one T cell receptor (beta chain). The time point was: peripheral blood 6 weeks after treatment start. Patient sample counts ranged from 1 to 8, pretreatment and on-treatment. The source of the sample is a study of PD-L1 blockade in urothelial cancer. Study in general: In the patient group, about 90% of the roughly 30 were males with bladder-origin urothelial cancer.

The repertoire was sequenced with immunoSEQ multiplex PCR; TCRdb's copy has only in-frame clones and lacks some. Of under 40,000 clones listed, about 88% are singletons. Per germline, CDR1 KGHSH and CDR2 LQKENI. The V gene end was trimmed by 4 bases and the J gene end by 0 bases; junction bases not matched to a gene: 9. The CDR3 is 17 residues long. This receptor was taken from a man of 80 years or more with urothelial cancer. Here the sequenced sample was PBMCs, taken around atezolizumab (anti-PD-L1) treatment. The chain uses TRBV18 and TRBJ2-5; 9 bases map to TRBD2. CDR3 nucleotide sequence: TGTGCCAGCTCACAGTATGTGACTAGCGGACACCAAGAGACCCAGTACTTC. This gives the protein CASSQYVTSGHQETQYF.